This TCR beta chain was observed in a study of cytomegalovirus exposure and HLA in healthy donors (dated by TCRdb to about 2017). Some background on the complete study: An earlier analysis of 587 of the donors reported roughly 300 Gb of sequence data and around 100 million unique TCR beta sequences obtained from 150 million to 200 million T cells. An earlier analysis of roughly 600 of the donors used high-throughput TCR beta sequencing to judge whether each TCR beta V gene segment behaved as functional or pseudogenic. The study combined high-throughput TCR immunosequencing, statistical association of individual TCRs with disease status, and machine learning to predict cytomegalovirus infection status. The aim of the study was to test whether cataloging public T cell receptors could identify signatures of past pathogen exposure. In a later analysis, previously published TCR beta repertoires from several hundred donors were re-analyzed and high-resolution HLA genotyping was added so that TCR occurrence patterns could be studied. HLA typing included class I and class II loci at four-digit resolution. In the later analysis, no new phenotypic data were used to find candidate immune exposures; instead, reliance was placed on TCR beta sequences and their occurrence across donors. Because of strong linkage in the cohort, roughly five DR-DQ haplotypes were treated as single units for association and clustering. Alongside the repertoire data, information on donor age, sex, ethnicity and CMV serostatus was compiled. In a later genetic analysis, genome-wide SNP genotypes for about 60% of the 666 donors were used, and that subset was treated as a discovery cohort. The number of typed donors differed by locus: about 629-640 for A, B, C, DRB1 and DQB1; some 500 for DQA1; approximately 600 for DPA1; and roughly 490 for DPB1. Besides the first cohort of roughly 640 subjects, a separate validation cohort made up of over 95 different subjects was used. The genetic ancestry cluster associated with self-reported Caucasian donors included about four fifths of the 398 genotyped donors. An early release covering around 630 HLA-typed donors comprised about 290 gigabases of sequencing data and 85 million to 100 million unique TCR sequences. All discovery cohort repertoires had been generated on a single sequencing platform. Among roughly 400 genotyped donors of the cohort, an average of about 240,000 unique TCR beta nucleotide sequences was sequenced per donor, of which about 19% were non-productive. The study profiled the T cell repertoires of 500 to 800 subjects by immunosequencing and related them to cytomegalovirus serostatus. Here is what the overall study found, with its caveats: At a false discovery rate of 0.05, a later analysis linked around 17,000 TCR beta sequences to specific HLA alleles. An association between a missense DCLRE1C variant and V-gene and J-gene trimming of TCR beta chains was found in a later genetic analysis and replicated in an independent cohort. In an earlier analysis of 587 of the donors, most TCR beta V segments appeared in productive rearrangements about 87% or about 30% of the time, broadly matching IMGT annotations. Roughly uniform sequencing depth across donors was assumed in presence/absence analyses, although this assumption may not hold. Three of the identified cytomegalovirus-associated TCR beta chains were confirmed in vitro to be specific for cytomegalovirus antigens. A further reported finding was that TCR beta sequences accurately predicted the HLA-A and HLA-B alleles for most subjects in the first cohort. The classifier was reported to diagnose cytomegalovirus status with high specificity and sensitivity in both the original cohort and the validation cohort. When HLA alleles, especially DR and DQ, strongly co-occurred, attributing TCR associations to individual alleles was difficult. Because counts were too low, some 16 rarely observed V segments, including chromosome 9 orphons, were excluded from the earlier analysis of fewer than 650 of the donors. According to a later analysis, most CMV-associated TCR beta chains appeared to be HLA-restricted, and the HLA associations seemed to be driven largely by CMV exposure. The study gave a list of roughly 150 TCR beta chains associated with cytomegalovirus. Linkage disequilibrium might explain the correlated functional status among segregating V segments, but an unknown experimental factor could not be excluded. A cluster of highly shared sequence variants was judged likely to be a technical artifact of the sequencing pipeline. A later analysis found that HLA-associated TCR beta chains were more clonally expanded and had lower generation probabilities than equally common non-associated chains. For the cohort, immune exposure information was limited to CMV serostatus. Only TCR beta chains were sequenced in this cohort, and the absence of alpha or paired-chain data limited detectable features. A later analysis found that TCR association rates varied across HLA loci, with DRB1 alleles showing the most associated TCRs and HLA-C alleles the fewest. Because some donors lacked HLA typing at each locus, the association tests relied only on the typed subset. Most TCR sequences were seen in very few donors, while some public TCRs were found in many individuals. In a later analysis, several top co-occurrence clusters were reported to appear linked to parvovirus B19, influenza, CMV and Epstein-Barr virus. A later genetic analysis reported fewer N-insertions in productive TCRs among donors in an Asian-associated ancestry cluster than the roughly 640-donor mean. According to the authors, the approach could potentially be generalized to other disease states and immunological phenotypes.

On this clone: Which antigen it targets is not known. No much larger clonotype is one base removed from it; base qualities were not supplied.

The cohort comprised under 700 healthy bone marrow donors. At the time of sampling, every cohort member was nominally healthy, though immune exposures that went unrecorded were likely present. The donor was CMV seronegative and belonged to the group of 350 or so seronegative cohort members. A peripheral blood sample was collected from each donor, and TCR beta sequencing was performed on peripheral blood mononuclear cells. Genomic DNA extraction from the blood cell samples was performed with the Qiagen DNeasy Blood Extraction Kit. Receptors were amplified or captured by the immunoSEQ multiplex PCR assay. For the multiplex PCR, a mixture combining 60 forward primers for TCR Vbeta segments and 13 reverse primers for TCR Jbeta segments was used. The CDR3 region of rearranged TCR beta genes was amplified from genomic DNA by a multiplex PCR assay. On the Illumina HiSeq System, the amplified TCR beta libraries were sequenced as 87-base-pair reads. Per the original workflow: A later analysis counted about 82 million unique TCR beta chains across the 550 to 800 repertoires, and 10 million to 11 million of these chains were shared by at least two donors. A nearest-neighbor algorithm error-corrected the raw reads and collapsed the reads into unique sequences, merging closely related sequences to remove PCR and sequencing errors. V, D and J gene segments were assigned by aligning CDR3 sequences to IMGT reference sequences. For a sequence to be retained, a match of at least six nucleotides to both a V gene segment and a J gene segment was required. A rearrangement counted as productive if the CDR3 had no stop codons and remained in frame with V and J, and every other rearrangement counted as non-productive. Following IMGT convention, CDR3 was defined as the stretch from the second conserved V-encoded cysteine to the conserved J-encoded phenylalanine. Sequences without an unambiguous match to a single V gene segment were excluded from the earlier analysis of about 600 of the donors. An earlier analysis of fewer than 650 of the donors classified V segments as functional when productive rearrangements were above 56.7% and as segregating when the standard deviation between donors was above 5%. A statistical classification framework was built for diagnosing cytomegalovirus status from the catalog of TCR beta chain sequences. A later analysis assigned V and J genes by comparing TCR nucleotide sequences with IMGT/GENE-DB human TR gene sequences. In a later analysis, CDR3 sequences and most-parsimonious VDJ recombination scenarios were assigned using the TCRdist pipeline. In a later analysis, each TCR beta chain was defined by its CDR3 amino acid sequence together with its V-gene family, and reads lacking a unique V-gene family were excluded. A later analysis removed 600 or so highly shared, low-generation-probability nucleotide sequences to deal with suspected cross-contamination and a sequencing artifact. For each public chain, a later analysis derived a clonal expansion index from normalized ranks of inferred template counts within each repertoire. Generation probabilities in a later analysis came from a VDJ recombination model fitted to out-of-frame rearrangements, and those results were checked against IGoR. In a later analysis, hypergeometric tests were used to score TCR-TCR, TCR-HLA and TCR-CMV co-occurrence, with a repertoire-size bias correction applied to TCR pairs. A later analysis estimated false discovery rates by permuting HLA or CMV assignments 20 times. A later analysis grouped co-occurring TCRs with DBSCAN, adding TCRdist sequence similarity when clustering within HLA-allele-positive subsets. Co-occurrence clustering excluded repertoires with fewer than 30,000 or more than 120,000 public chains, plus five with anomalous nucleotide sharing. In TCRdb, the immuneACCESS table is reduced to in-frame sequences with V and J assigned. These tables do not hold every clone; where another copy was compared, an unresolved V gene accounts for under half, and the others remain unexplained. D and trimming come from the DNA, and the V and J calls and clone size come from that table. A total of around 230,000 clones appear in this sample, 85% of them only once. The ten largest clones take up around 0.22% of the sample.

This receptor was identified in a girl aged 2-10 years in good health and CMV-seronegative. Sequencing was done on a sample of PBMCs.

The nucleotides are TGTGCCATCAGTGAGTCTGGACAGGGGAAAAGCTATGGCTACACCTTC. Translated, it reads CAISESGQGKSYGYTF. The chain is encoded by TRBV10-3 joined to TRBJ1-2; TRBD1 aligns with 9 central bases. Including cysteine and phenylalanine, the CDR3 has 16 amino acids. Only the CDR3 DNA stays, 48 bases, in frame from base 1. According to the germline V gene, CDR1 reads ENHRY and CDR2 reads SYGVKD. Ends trimmed: V by 0 bases, J by 4 bases; bases unmatched to a gene: 6.